The source of this TCR beta chain is a study of PD-L1 blockade in urothelial cancer (dated by TCRdb to 2016 to 2017). Regarding the complete study: All patients started therapy at some point between 2014 and 2016 and received atezolizumab 1,200 mg intravenously every 3 weeks. Durable clinical benefit was achieved by nine patients and was not achieved by 20 patients. Pretreatment tumor samples and matched peripheral blood, collected serially before and after atezolizumab treatment, underwent TCR sequencing. About 90% of the 29 patients were males with bladder-origin urothelial cancer, and about 60% of the 29 reported a prior smoking history. Patients had an ECOG performance status of 0 or 1 and had received between 0 and 3 prior chemotherapy regimens. Blood samples gave a median of about 130,000 T cells and under 85,000 unique TCRs, with a median clonality of approximately 0.08. Whole exome sequencing and RNA sequencing of pretreatment tumors were performed alongside TCR sequencing in the same patients. Pretreatment blood TCR-seq was available for twenty-nine patients, at least one posttreatment blood collection was obtained for about 24 patients, and tumor TCR-seq was available for about 24 patients. An exploratory multi-omic analysis was conducted of the somatic, immune and clinical correlates of response to PD-L1 blockade with atezolizumab in urothelial cancer. Durable clinical benefit meant progression-free survival longer than 6 months, and TCR features were also tested against progression-free and overall survival. Blood samples were analyzed at two time points: 3 weeks after treatment start (second dose) and 6 weeks after treatment start. What the research found in general, with its limitations: Among patients with durable benefit, tumor-associated TCR clones showed greater expansion in peripheral blood 3 weeks after treatment started (n = 22, p = 0.022). Because the sample size was small (n ≈ 30) and many exploratory analyses were performed, the results are intended to be hypothesis-generating. A pretreatment peripheral blood TCR clonality below the median was linked to improved progression-free and overall survival.

Synthetic TCR analog templates were spiked into each PCR so that absolute template abundance could be estimated from read counts. TCRbeta CDR3 regions were amplified from genomic DNA with bias-controlled V and J gene primers using the immunoSEQ assay. Sequencing of rearranged TCRbeta segments was done at approximately 20X coverage. The study's own analysis went as follows. Clustering was used to correct sequencing errors, and CDR3s were annotated against IMGT so that V, D and J genes could be assigned. Only productive TCRbeta rearrangements were used in downstream analyses, excluding out-of-frame or stop-codon sequences. Clonality was computed as one minus Shannon entropy normalized by the log of the number of unique productive sequences. Fisher's exact test with Benjamini-Hochberg correction, at a threshold of adjusted p below 0.01, was used to find clones that differed between time points or between blood and tumor. This immuneACCESS table, as held by TCRdb, lists in-frame sequences with V and J called but not all clones. Of the missing ones, under half trace to an unresolved V gene in checked studies; the others have no known cause. That table furnishes V, J and clone size, whereas the DNA furnished D and trimming. This sample holds 85,000 to 95,000 clones; around 87% were observed only once. The ten largest account for around 1.6% of the sample.

In the paper's terms, the time point label means: pretreatment peripheral blood. The cohort comprised 30 or so patients with locally advanced or metastatic urothelial carcinoma treated at Memorial Sloan Kettering on a trial protocol. Peripheral blood mononuclear cells were collected pretreatment and during treatment, with between 1 and 8 total time points per patient. The Qiagen DNeasy Blood extraction kit was used to purify genomic DNA from total PBMCs and from tumor samples. PBMCs were collected pretreatment and during treatment, and were isolated and stored as previously described. Via the germline V gene (reference sequence), CDR1 is SGHNT and CDR2 YYREEE. The CDR3 spans 15 residues, from the cysteine through the phenylalanine. Only the CDR3 DNA is retained, 45 bases long and in frame from the first base. Trimming removed 0 bases from V and 4 bases from J; the gene matches leave 5 bases unexplained.

A word on this clone: Its antigen is unknown. No base quality values were provided; no much bigger clone lies one nucleotide off.

Sequences were derived from PBMCs, sampled around atezolizumab (anti-PD-L1) treatment. The chain employs TRBV5-4 and TRBJ2-3; 7 bases in the junction line up with TRBD1. This TCR was recovered from a man aged 55-75 years with urothelial cancer. The CDR3 protein sequence reads: CASSLGQGLSDTQYF. The base sequence is TGTGCCAGCAGCTTGGGACAGGGCTTATCAGATACGCAGTATTTT.